Described below is a single TCR beta chain sequence and its context. The protocol was immunoSEQ multiplex PCR, while the TCRdb copy is restricted to in-frame clones and leaves out a portion. Found here are about 120,000 clones, 85% to 95% of them singletons; the top ten hold 6.2%. The record originates from a study of T cell changes during pregnancy in multiple sclerosis. Sequenced material: peripheral blood, taken before pregnancy. This TCR was recovered from a female donor with multiple sclerosis, enrolled in a pregnancy study.

CDR3 DNA sequence: TGCGCCACCCGACTAGCGGGGAAGAGGCAGTTCTTC. This encodes CATRLAGKRQFF. The V and J genes are TRBV10-1 and TRBJ2-1; 11 nucleotides match TRBD2. J lost 12 bases, V lost 10 bases, and 8 bases had no gene match. Germline lookup yields CDR1 WNHNN and CDR2 SYGVQD (reference sequence). This CDR3 has 12 amino acids.